This T cell receptor (beta chain) is from a study of cytomegalovirus exposure and HLA in healthy donors. Study-wide results and limits: A likely sequencing artifact accounted for one observed cluster of highly shared sequence variants. In a later analysis, CMV-associated beta chains were mostly HLA-associated, it appeared. Confirmation was obtained in vitro that a few CMV-associated chains are specific for CMV antigens. Most TCR sequences were rare, but some public TCRs occurred in many donors.

V was trimmed by 6 bases and J by 6 bases, leaving 8 bases between them. This CDR3 is 12 amino acids long. Germline V CDR1 and CDR2: WNHNN, SYGVQD (reference sequence). About this clone itself: Its antigen is not identified.

Researchers ran the PCR with 60 Vbeta and 13 Jbeta primers. TCRdb's table, derived via immunoSEQ multiplex PCR, lists solely in-frame clones and lacks some. The sample has some 160,000 clones; about four fifths are singletons. Sample: PBMCs. The TCR sequence derives from a woman in her forties or fifties in good health and CMV-seronegative. The chain couples TRBV10-1 to TRBJ2-2, with D possibly being TRBD1 (5 bases). This chain's CDR3 is CASRGDAGELFF. The CDR3, as DNA: TGCGCCAGCAGAGGGGATGCCGGGGAGCTGTTTTTT.